Listed here are 29 T cell receptor beta chains from one sample, sequenced in a study of read filtering for tumor transcriptome and immune sequencing. The library was built from roughly 400 ng RNA with molecular barcoded adaptors for alpha/delta and beta/gamma chains. TCRdb called the reads again in MiXCR, with one record for every CDR3 protein. The sample includes some 130,000 distinct CDR3 sequences, less than 15% of them seen just once. The source material was a population of CD138-negative cells sorted from bone marrow. The receptors come from a donor at least 40 years old with multiple myeloma.

This clonotype was counted only a few times. This sequence joins TRBV6-5 and TRBJ2-7; tentative D call: TRBD2 (6 bases). The CDR3 spans 13 residues. V lost 3 bases to trimming and J lost 4 bases, with 10 bases between them. The germline CDR1 and CDR2 sequences are MNHEY and SVGAGI. CDR3 residues: CASSYSGEYEQYF. The CDR3 DNA reads as TGTGCCAGCAGTTATTCGGGGGAGTACGAGCAGTACTTC.

This clonotype was counted many times. The chain is built from TRBV6-6 and TRBJ2-1, with TRBD1 matching over 8 bases. Looked up from germline, CDR1 is MNHNY and CDR2 is SVGAGI (reference sequence). The CDR3 is 11 amino acids. Losses at the gene ends were 6 bases for V and 13 bases for J; bases not matched to a gene: 5. The CDR3 sequence is CASRKDRDQFF. The CDR3, as DNA: TGTGCCAGCAGGAAGGACAGGGATCAGTTCTTC.

This clonotype was recorded at least ten times. J is TRBJ2-7 and V is TRBV7-9; 9 bases match TRBD2. The CDR3 sequence is 15 residues long. Trimming removed 0 bases from V and 7 bases from J; junction bases left unmatched: 7. The germline gives CDR1 SEHNR, CDR2 FQNEAQ (reference sequence). The CDR3 reads CASSLASGSQYEQYF. DNA of the CDR3: TGTGCCAGCAGCTTAGCTAGCGGGAGTCAGTATGAGCAGTACTTC.

This clonotype was seen at least ten times. The genes are TRBV6-5 and TRBJ1-1; TRBD1 might be the D (5 bases). The V end lost 3 bases, the J end lost 0 bases, and 11 bases lay between the germline ends. The CDR3 spans 15 residues. Germline assignment: CDR1 MNHEY and CDR2 SVGAGI. The CDR3 region is CASSYSGAVNTEAFF. CDR3 DNA: TGTGCCAGCAGTTATAGCGGGGCGGTGAACACTGAAGCTTTCTTT.

This clonotype was detected many times. V gene TRBV7-2 combines with J gene TRBJ2-2; no clear D. The CDR3 has 14 residues. Germline CDR1 is SGHTA and CDR2 is FQGNSA. Trimming left V 5 bases short and J 1 base short, with 8 bases between. The CDR3 loop reads CASSPLLNTGELFF. The DNA for the CDR3 is TGTGCCAGCAGCCCCCTGCTGAACACCGGGGAGCTGTTTTTT.

This clonotype was recorded at least ten times. V gene TRBV12-3 or TRBV12-4 combines with J gene TRBJ2-2; perhaps TRBD2 as D (6 bases). The CDR3 runs 15 residues. V gave up 3 bases and J gave up 1 base, with 9 bases separating them. The CDR3 DNA reads as TGTGCCAGCAGTTTTGGCGGGGTGAACACCGGGGAGCTGTTTTTT. Residues: CASSFGGVNTGELFF.

Comments on this clonotype: A read error is possible here, since a much larger clone lies one base away. The rearrangement uses TRBV12-3 or TRBV12-4 and TRBJ1-2, with D uncertain. The length of the CDR3 is 12 residues. Trimming shortened V by 3 bases and J by 8 bases, and 10 bases separated the two germline ends. Here the CDR3 DNA reads TGTGCCAGCAGTTTCTTGCCCTCCGGCTACACCTTC. It codes for CASSFLPSGYTF.

This clonotype was detected ten times or more. The rearrangement joins TRBV4-1 to TRBJ2-4, with TRBD1 matching 9 bases. J gave up 0 bases and V 3 bases, and 3 bases lay outside the gene matches. Germline V CDR1 and CDR2: MGHRA, YSYEKL. This CDR3 is 16 amino acids long. The CDR3: CASSHGQGLAKNIQYF. The CDR3, as DNA: TGCGCCAGCAGCCACGGACAGGGGCTAGCCAAAAACATTCAGTACTTC.

This clonotype was seen repeatedly, ten times or more. The chain combines TRBV4-3 with TRBJ2-3, with D hard to call. Germline V gene lookup returns CDR1 LGHNA and CDR2 YSLEER. V gave up 4 bases and J gave up 8 bases, with 16 bases separating them. The CDR3 length is 14 residues. This CDR3 reads CASSRGRAEGTQYF. The CDR3 DNA reads as TGCGCCAGCAGCCGAGGCCGGGCGGAAGGTACGCAGTATTTT.

For this clonotype: One base away lies a much larger clone, so this may be a sequencing read error. The chain joins TRBV11-2 to TRBJ2-3; D gene ambiguous. This CDR3 has 12 residues. Germline V gene data show CDR1 as SGHAT and CDR2 as FQNNGV. CDR3 residues: CTSLGRSDTQYF. The CDR3, as DNA: TGTACCAGCTTAGGTAGATCAGATACGCAGTATTTT.

Of note for this clonotype: This may be a read error, as it is one base from a much larger clone. This chain links TRBV6-5 with TRBJ1-3, with D unresolved. This CDR3 region has 13 residues. Germline assignment: CDR1 MNHEY and CDR2 SVGAGI. The CDR3 region has the DNA TGTGCCAGCAGTTCCGACGTGGGAAACACCACATATTTT. Protein product: CASSSDVGNTTYF.

This clonotype was seen repeatedly, ten times or more. The chain couples TRBV12-3 or TRBV12-4 to TRBJ1-1, with D hard to call. CDR3 length: 14 amino acids. V was trimmed by 6 bases and J by 5 bases, leaving 16 bases between them. The CDR3 DNA follows: TGTGCCAGCAGCCCCGCCGGGAGTAGGACTGAAGCTTTCTTT. Its translation is CASSPAGSRTEAFF.

This clonotype has a count of ten or more. The chain joins TRBV12-5 to TRBJ2-1; weak D call: TRBD1 (6 bases). CDR3 length equals 17 residues. The V and J ends lost 3 bases and 2 bases respectively, with 17 bases between them. CDR1 and CDR2 (germline): LGHNT, FRNRAP. In DNA, the CDR3 is TGTGCTAGTGGTTTCTTCAGGGGCTATCTGCCCTACAATGAGCAGTTCTTC. As protein: CASGFFRGYLPYNEQFF.

The gene calls are TRBV20-1 and TRBJ2-2, with 8 bases aligning to TRBD1. The CDR3 is made up of 16 amino acids. V lost 0 bases to trimming and J lost 2 bases; unmatched junction nucleotides: 5. The germline V gene has CDR1 DFQATT and CDR2 SNEGSKA (reference sequence). The CDR3 here is CSARDLTGGNTGELFF. The CDR3 DNA follows: TGCAGTGCTAGAGATCTTACAGGGGGAAACACCGGGGAGCTGTTTTTT.

This clonotype was seen a few times. The chain couples TRBV11-2 to TRBJ2-5; 7 bases fit TRBD1. From germline, CDR1 is SGHAT and CDR2 FQNNGV. The CDR3 is 16 amino acids. The junction had 8 bases not matched to a gene; V was cut back by 0 bases and J by 4 bases. As DNA, the CDR3 is TGTGCCAGCAGCTTAGACGCCAGGGGGTTCCGAGAGACCCAGTACTTC. It specifies CASSLDARGFRETQYF.

V usage is TRBV6-5 and J usage is TRBJ2-2, with 12 bases matching TRBD1. V trimming: 5 bases; J trimming: 4 bases; junction bases outside the gene matches: 8. CDR3 length: 17 residues. CDR1 and CDR2 from the germline V gene are MNHEY and SVGAGI. CDR3 sequence: CASSTTGTGGFTGELFF. For the CDR3, the DNA is TGTGCCAGCAGTACTACCGGGACAGGGGGCTTCACCGGGGAGCTGTTTTTT.

This clonotype was counted ten times or more. The chain uses TRBV6-6 and TRBJ1-1; D not resolved. Germline-derived CDR1 and CDR2 are MNHNY and SVGAGI (reference sequence). CDR3 length: 14 residues. V gave up 0 bases and J gave up 3 bases, with 8 bases separating them. The CDR3: CASSYSGRDTEAFF. The CDR3 coding sequence is TGTGCCAGCAGTTACTCAGGGAGGGACACTGAAGCTTTCTTT.

Ten or more counts support this clonotype. V and J are TRBV29-1 and TRBJ2-1, with D maybe TRBD1 (6 bases). The CDR3 has 12 amino acids. Germline CDR1 is SQVTM and CDR2 is ANQGSEA. V was trimmed by 6 bases and J by 2 bases, leaving 8 bases between them. The CDR3, as DNA: TGCAGCGTCGGACAGACCTACAATGAGCAGTTCTTC. Translated, it gives CSVGQTYNEQFF.

The CDR3 reads CSARSREETQYF. The DNA of the CDR3 is TGCAGTGCTAGGAGCAGGGAAGAGACCCAGTACTTC. The chain couples TRBV20-1 to TRBJ2-5; a possible D gene is TRBD1 (5 bases). CDR1 is DFQATT and CDR2 is SNEGSKA in the germline V gene (reference sequence). Trimming stripped 3 bases from V and 3 bases from J, with 8 bases between. The CDR3 length is 12 residues.

This clonotype has at least ten counts. The J gene is TRBJ2-3, the V gene TRBV4-2, with 11 nucleotides matching TRBD2. Germline CDR1 is LGHNA and CDR2 is YNFKEQ. This CDR3 has 17 residues. V shed 2 bases, J shed 5 bases, and the junction held 9 bases outside the gene matches. For the CDR3, the DNA is TGTGCCAGCAGCCAACCTAATAGCGGGAGGGCGGGAGATACGCAGTATTTT. Translated, it gives CASSQPNSGRAGDTQYF.

The table lists this clonotype with many counts. The chain has TRBV7-9 and TRBJ1-3; D perhaps matches TRBD1 (5 bases). Germline CDR1 SEHNR, CDR2 FQNEAQ (reference sequence). The CDR3 runs 17 residues. The V and J ends lost 5 bases and 0 bases respectively, with 17 bases between them. The CDR3 DNA reads TGTGCCAGCAGCCTCACTGCCTTTACAGGCTCTGGAAACACCATATATTTT. Translation: CASSLTAFTGSGNTIYF.

This clonotype has at least ten counts. The V call is TRBV7-9, the J call TRBJ2-1; D call uncertain. The V end was cut by 8 bases, the J end by 3 bases, with 2 bases between. CDR1 SEHNR and CDR2 FQNEAQ come from the germline V gene (reference sequence). The CDR3 runs to 10 residues. The CDR3 DNA is TGTGCCAGCCTCTACAATGAGCAGTTCTTC. Amino acids: CASLYNEQFF. Using reference TRBV7-9 and TRBJ2-1 for the parts outside the CDR3, the full variable domain is DTGVSQNPRHKITKRGQNVTFRCDPISEHNRLYWYRQTLGQGPEFLTYFQNEAQLEKSRLLSDRFSAERPKGSFSTLEIQRTEQGDSAMYLCASLYNEQFFGPGTRLTVL.

This clonotype has at least ten counts. This CDR3 is CATSDPGLAGPSSYNEQFF. The CDR3 DNA follows: TGTGCCACCAGTGACCCGGGACTAGCGGGCCCGAGCTCCTACAATGAGCAGTTCTTC. The gene calls are TRBV24-1 and TRBJ2-1, with 12 bases that match TRBD2. J gave up 0 bases and V 4 bases, and 9 bases lay outside the gene matches. The CDR3 has 19 amino acids. Germline CDR1 is KGHDR and CDR2 is SFDVKD.

This clonotype was seen repeatedly, ten times or more. This chain joins TRBV6-2 or TRBV6-3 and TRBJ1-5; D gene uncertain. Trimming left V 4 bases short and J 0 bases short, with 7 bases between. The CDR3 has 14 amino acids. Germline CDR1 and CDR2: MNHEY and SVGEGT. Here the CDR3 reads CASSSGYSNQPQHF. CDR3 sequence (DNA): TGTGCCAGCAGTTCCGGGTATAGCAATCAGCCCCAGCATTTT.

In DNA form, the CDR3 reads TGTGCCATCAGTTTCAGCGGGATGGTCACCTACAATGAGCAGTTCTTC. Its translation: CAISFSGMVTYNEQFF. The genes are TRBV10-3 and TRBJ2-1; 7 positions match TRBD2. J lost 2 bases, V lost 5 bases, and 9 bases had no gene match. CDR1 and CDR2 (germline): ENHRY, SYGVKD. The CDR3 has 16 amino acids.

The V and J genes are TRBV20-1 and TRBJ2-1, with a weak D call TRBD1 (6 bases). The CDR3 is 16 residues long. Trimming removed 4 bases at V and 3 bases at J, with 19 bases between. Germline-derived CDR1 and CDR2 are DFQATT and SNEGSKA (reference sequence). For the CDR3, the DNA is TGCAGTGCTATAGACAGGAAGAGGGGGTTCTACAATGAGCAGTTCTTC. Its protein is CSAIDRKRGFYNEQFF.

This clonotype was counted many times. J is TRBJ1-2 and V is TRBV7-8; 8 nucleotides match TRBD1. Germline V gene lookup returns CDR1 SGHVS and CDR2 FQNEAQ. With 4 bases clipped from V and 5 bases from J, the junction kept 9 bases outside the gene matches. This CDR3 region has 15 residues. The CDR3 region has the DNA TGTGCCAGCAGCTACAGGGGGAAGGGCAATTATGGCTACACCTTC. Translating gives CASSYRGKGNYGYTF.

The chain links TRBV5-1 to TRBJ2-3, with D possibly being TRBD2 (6 bases). The CDR3 length is 16 residues. Trimming stripped 0 bases from V and 0 bases from J, with 11 bases between. CDR1 is SGHRS, CDR2 YFSETQ, per germline. The CDR3 here is CASSLAVAESTDTQYF. CDR3 DNA: TGCGCCAGCAGCTTGGCTGTAGCGGAGAGCACAGATACGCAGTATTTT. Together with reference TRBV5-1 and TRBJ2-3, the CDR3 gives the full variable domain: KAGVTQTPRYLIKTRGQQVTLSCSPISGHRSVSWYQQTPGQGLQFLFEYFSETQRNKGNFPGRFSGRQFSNSRSEMNVSTLELGDSALYLCASSLAVAESTDTQYFGPGTRLTVL.

This clonotype was counted a single time. One end of the junction varies from germline; a read error may be responsible. This chain joins TRBV19 and TRBJ2-7; D is ambiguous. Germline lookup yields CDR1 LNHDA and CDR2 SQIVND (reference sequence). The CDR3 covers 15 residues. The DNA of the CDR3 is TGTGCCAGTAGTATTCGGAGTTGGGCCTCCTACGAGCGGTACTTC. Encoded protein: CASSIRSWASYERYF.